This T cell receptor (beta chain) was identified in a study of shared T cell receptors in the human thymus. This table comes from immunoSEQ multiplex PCR, and its TCRdb copy is limited to in-frame clones, with some not included. The table records 650,000 to 950,000 clones, 80% to 90% of them present only once. Germline V gene data show CDR1 as MNHNY and CDR2 as SVGAGI (reference sequence). The trim removed 6 bases at V and 4 bases at J, leaving 6 bases unmatched. This CDR3 comprises 14 residues. This same sample was also taken into another study, of human thymus T cells.

This sequence was found in a girl under three years old with a congenital heart defect. The gene calls are TRBV6-6 and TRBJ1-1, with 9 bases matching TRBD1. The sequenced sample was thymocytes. CDR3: CASRDRGRGTEAFF. CDR3 coding DNA: TGTGCCAGCAGAGACAGGGGGAGAGGCACTGAAGCTTTCTTT.